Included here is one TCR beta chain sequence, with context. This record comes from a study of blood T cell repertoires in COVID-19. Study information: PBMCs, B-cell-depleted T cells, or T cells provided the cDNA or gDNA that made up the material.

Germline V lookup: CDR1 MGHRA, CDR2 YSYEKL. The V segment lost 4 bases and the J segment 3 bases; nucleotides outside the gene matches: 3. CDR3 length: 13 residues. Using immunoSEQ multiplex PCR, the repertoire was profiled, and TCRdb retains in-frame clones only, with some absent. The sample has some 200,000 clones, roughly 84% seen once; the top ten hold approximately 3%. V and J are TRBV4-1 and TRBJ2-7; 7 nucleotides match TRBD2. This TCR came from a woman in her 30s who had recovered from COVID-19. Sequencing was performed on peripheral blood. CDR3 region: CASSRGGNYEQYF. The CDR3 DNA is TGCGCCAGCAGCCGCGGGGGAAACTACGAGCAGTACTTC.